This TCR beta chain was recovered during a study of long-term antiretroviral therapy in people with HIV. Study as a whole: The 2015 immediate-ART recommendation came about a decade after the earliest samples.

Version v3.0 of the immunoSEQ assay ran at survey level. The table came from immunoSEQ multiplex PCR; TCRdb's copy has only in-frame clones and leaves some out. The repertoire holds approximately 36,000 clones, with roughly 87% as singletons. Findings of the study overall: It was observed that HIV repertoires exhibited narrower CDR3 length ranges than controls.

Remarks on this clone: The antigen is unknown.

All donors provided no fewer than one pre-ART and no fewer than two post-ART PBMC samples. Samples held about 0.9-11 million cryopreserved PBMC, and DNA extraction followed. This CDR3 region has 14 residues. Trimming removed 2 bases from V and 4 bases from J, with 9 bases in between. Germline lookup yields CDR1 LNHDA and CDR2 SQIVND (reference sequence). Sequencing used unsorted PBMCs, obtained 0.6 years after starting antiretroviral therapy. The rearrangement links TRBV19 to TRBJ2-1; no firm D call. The clonotype originates from a man aged 18 to 29 with HIV. DNA for the CDR3: TGTGCCAGTAGTATAATGGCTCCTTACAATGAGCAGTTCTTC. Its translation: CASSIMAPYNEQFF.